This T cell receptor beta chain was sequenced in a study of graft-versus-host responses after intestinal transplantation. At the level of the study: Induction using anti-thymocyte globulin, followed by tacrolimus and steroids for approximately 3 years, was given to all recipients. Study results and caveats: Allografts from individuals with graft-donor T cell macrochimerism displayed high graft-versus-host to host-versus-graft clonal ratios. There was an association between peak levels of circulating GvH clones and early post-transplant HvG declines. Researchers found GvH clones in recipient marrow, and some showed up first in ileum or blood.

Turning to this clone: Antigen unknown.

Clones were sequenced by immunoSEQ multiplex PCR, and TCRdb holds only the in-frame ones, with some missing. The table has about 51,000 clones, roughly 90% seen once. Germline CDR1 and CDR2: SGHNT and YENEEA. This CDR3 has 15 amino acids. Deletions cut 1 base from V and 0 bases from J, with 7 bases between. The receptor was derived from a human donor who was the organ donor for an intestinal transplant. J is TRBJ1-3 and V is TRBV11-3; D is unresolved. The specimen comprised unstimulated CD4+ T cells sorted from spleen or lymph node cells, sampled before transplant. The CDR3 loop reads CASSLGRGSGNTIYF. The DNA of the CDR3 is TGTGCCAGCAGCTTAGGCCGGGGCTCTGGAAACACCATATATTTT.